A selection of T cell receptor beta chains follows, all from one sample in a study of CD8 T cells in Susac syndrome. From the immunoSEQ multiplex PCR reads, TCRdb called clonotypes with MiXCR, one entry per CDR3 protein. Among approximately 300,000 distinct CDR3 sequences listed, 89% were seen once. The sample was CD8+ T cells from PBMCs. The receptor set was obtained from a human donor with multiple sclerosis. CDR3s include the opening cysteine and the closing phenylalanine or tryptophan. The order of the fields is clone size, V gene, D gene, J gene, CDR3 protein, CDR3 DNA. D genes are given only for firm matches. Not all rows give a size; the values are once, few, many and, for expanded clones, a class.

>.|TRBV19|.|TRBJ2-2
CASRARENTGELFF
TGTGCCAGTAGGGCAAGGGAGAACACCGGGGAGCTGTTTTTT
>.|TRBV29-1|.|TRBJ1-2
CSVERAVYGYTF
TGCAGCGTTGAACGGGCCGTCTATGGCTACACCTTC
>.|TRBV5-4|.|TRBJ2-4
CASSSDGGKNIQYF
TGTGCCAGCAGCTCCGACGGGGGCAAAAACATTCAGTACTTC
>.|TRBV6-4|TRBD2|TRBJ2-3
CASSDSAGGSTDTQYF
TGTGCCAGCAGTGACTCGGCGGGGGGTAGCACAGATACGCAGTATTTT
>.|TRBV11-2|.|TRBJ2-1
CASSLLAGNNEQFF
TGTGCCAGCAGCTTACTGGCGGGGAACAATGAGCAGTTCTTC
>.|TRBV7-3|TRBD2|TRBJ2-3
CASSPTGGAYTDTQYF
TGTGCCAGCAGCCCAACGGGAGGGGCCTACACAGATACGCAGTATTTT
>once|TRBV4-2|.|TRBJ1-1
CASSQEVKAAATEAFF
TGTGCCAGCAGCCAAGAAGTAAAGGCCGCGGCGACTGAAGCTTTCTTT
>.|TRBV9|TRBD2|TRBJ2-3
CASSVPIGLAGQGGDTQYF
TGTGCCAGCAGCGTGCCAATTGGACTAGCGGGTCAGGGGGGCGATACGCAGTATTTT
>once|TRBV19|.|TRBJ2-5
CASSTAQGLQETQYF
TGTGCCAGTAGTACAGCACAGGGCCTCCAAGAGACCCAGTACTTC
>.|TRBV27|.|TRBJ1-5
CASSFQGAGQPQHF
TGTGCCAGCAGTTTCCAAGGGGCTGGTCAGCCCCAGCATTTT
>once|TRBV29-1|.|TRBJ1-1
CSVDLGYGTEAFF
TGCAGCGTTGACTTGGGATACGGCACTGAAGCTTTCTTT
>.|TRBV7-9|.|TRBJ1-4
CASSSGRSGLIRELFF
TGTGCCAGCAGCTCCGGACGATCCGGGCTGATCCGGGAACTGTTTTTT
>.|TRBV28|.|TRBJ2-7
CASTTNPRGEQYF
TGTGCCAGCACTACCAATCCCCGGGGCGAGCAGTACTTC
>.|TRBV6-1|.|TRBJ2-1
CASSEAGVLPVDEQFF
TGTGCCAGCAGTGAAGCCGGGGTACTACCTGTCGATGAGCAGTTCTTC
>.|TRBV9|TRBD2|TRBJ2-1
CASSVGRAGVDEQFF
TGTGCCAGCAGCGTCGGGAGGGCCGGGGTGGATGAGCAGTTCTTC
>once|TRBV6-5|.|TRBJ2-7
CASSPRHAYEQYF
TGTGCCAGCAGCCCCCGCCACGCATACGAGCAGTACTTC
>.|TRBV20-1|TRBD2|TRBJ2-5
CSAAMTSGQETQYF
TGCAGTGCGGCCATGACTAGCGGGCAAGAGACCCAGTACTTC
>.|TRBV4-2|TRBD2|TRBJ2-6
CASSEDVGGTGANVLIF
TGTGCCAGCAGCGAAGATGTCGGGGGGACTGGGGCCAACGTCCTGATTTTC
>.|TRBV4-2|TRBD1|TRBJ2-1
CASSPGQGVVEQFF
TGTGCCAGCAGCCCGGGACAGGGGGTTGTTGAGCAGTTCTTC
>.|TRBV7-9|.|TRBJ2-7
CASSNPPSLPSYEQYF
TGTGCCAGCAGCAACCCCCCCAGCCTTCCCTCCTACGAGCAGTACTTC